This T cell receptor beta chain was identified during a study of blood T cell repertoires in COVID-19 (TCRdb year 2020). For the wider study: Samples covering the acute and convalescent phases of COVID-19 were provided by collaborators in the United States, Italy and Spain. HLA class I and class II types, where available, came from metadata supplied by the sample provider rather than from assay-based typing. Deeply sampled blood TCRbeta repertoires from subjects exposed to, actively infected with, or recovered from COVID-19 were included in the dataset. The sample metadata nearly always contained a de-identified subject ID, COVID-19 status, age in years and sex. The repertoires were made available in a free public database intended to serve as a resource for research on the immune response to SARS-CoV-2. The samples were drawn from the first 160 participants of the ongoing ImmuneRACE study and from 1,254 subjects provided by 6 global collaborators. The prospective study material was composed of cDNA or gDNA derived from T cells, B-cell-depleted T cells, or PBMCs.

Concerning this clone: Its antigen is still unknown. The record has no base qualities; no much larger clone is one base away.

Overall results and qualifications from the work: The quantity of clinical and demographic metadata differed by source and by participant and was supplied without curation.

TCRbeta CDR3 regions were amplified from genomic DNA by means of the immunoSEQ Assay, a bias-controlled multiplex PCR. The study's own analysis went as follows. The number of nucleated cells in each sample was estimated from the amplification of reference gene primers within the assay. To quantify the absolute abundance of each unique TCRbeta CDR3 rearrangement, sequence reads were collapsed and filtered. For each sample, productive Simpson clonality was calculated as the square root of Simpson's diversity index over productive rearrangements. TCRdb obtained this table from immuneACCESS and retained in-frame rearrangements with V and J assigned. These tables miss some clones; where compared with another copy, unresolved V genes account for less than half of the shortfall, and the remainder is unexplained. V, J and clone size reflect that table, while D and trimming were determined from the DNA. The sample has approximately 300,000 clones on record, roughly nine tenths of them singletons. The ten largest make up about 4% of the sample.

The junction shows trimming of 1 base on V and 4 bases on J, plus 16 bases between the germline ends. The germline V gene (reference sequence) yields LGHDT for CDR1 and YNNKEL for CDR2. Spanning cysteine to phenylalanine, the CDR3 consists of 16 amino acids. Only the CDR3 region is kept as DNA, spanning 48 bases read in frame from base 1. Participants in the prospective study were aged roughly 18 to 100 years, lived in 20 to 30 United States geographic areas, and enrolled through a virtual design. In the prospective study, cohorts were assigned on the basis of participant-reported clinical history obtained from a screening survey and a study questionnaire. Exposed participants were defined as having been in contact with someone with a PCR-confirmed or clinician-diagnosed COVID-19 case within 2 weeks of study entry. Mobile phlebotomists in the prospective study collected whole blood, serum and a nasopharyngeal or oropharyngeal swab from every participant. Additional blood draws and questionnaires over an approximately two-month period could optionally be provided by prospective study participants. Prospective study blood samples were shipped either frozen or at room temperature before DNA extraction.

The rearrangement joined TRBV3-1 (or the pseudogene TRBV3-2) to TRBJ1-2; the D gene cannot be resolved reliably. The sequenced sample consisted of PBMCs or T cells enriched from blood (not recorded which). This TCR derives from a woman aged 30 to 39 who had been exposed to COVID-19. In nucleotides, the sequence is TGTGCCAGCAGCCAAGTGTCCGCAGGCCCCACCTATGGCTACACCTTC. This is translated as CASSQVSAGPTYGYTF.